This T cell receptor (beta chain) comes out of a study of a mutant IDH1 vaccine in newly diagnosed glioma. Study summary: Former treatment meant radiotherapy, temozolomide, or both; the majority had gotten both.

Trimming pared 5 bases from V and 2 bases from J, leaving 13 bases between. CDR3 length: 14 amino acids. From germline, CDR1 is SNHLY and CDR2 FYNNEI. Points from the study as a whole: Researchers report vaccine-induced immune responses in approximately 94% of patients.

This clone was picked up a small number of times. Its specificity is unknown. As to time point: week 5, during vaccination. Doses comprised 300 ug of mutant IDH1 20-mer peptide each, plus topical imiquimod. Clones were read by immunoSEQ multiplex PCR, and TCRdb kept only the in-frame ones, dropping some. The sample yields roughly 34,000 clones, 55% to 60% seen once. The sample was PBMCs, taken from a glioma patient whose treatment included an IDH1 peptide vaccine. The TCR sequence derives from a woman in her late teens or twenties with glioma. The genes are TRBV2 and TRBJ2-7, with D possibly being TRBD1 or TRBD2 (5 bases each). For the CDR3, the DNA is TGTGCCAGCAGTCCGGGACGACAGACCTACGAGCAGTACTTC. As protein: CASSPGRQTYEQYF.